Included here is one TCR beta chain sequence, with context. Germline V CDR1 and CDR2: SNHLY, FYNNEI. CDR3 length: 12 residues. V dropped 2 bases and J dropped 7 bases, with 5 bases sitting between them. The method was immunoSEQ multiplex PCR; TCRdb's version includes in-frame clones alone and lacks a portion of them. The sample lists approximately 52,000 clones; nearly 85% were seen once. The sample originates from a study of OX40 agonist ivuxolimab in advanced cancers. Study context: Prior anti-PD-1, anti-PD-L1 or anti-CTLA-4 therapy did not bar entry, and less than 50% had some.

This chain links TRBV2 with TRBJ1-4, with unresolved D. The material sequenced was CD4+ or CD8+ T cells sorted from blood, taken in a trial of the OX40 agonist ivuxolimab. This receptor was obtained from an adult with an advanced solid tumor such as melanoma, head and neck, liver or kidney cancer. CDR3: CASSEFTEKLFF. CDR3 coding DNA: TGTGCCAGCAGTGAATTTACTGAAAAACTGTTTTTT.